Presented here are 12 T cell receptor beta chains from one specimen sequenced in a study of vaccination effects on CD4 cells after COVID-19. Their recognized antigens are unknown. TCRdb keeps only in-frame clones here, not all; method: immunoSEQ multiplex PCR. The sample contains about 31,000 clones, approximately 64% of which appear only once. Antigen-specific CD4+ T cells were expanded with viral peptide pools in the ViraFEST assay before sequencing. Researchers isolated CD4+ T cells once around 11 days of culture had elapsed. Each participant was administered two doses of either the BNT162b2 or the mRNA-1273 vaccine. Here the sequenced sample was CD4+ T cells from PBMCs cultured with SARS-CoV-2 spike peptides, taken after COVID-19 vaccination. These receptor sequences come from a human donor who received a COVID-19 vaccine.

The chain links TRBV14 to TRBJ1-3; D not certain. Germline loops: CDR1 SGHDN, CDR2 FVKESK. Trimming removed 1 base from V and 0 bases from J, with 10 bases in between. The CDR3 has 16 amino acids. The DNA for the CDR3 is TGTGCCAGCAGCCAAGTTACGGGGTACTCTGGAAACACCATATATTTT. It is translated as CASSQVTGYSGNTIYF.

This chain uses TRBV30 with TRBJ2-7; D may be TRBD2 (7 bases). The CDR3 has 15 residues. CDR1 is GTSNPN and CDR2 is SVGIG in the germline V gene (reference sequence). Trimming shortened V by 4 bases and J by 2 bases, and 18 bases separated the two germline ends. CDR3 region: CAWTKGEGRTYEQYF. CDR3 DNA sequence: TGTGCCTGGACCAAGGGGGAGGGGAGAACCTACGAGCAGTACTTC.

V gene TRBV2 combines with J gene TRBJ1-1; 9 bases agree with TRBD1. The CDR3 contains 12 residues. The germline V gene has CDR1 SNHLY and CDR2 FYNNEI. With V trimmed by 6 bases and J by 8 bases, 4 bases remained unmatched. Written as DNA, the CDR3 is TGTGCCAGCAGCGAGGACAGGGGCGAAGCTTTCTTT. Its translation: CASSEDRGEAFF. Looking up the rest from reference TRBV2 and TRBJ1-1 gives the full variable domain: EPEVTQTPSHQVTQMGQEVILRCVPISNHLYFYWYRQILGQKVEFLVSFYNNEISEKSEIFDDQFSVERPDGSNFTLKIRSTKLEDSAMYFCASSEDRGEAFFGQGTRLTVV.

The rearrangement uses TRBV2 and TRBJ1-5; D gene ambiguous. This CDR3 region has 12 residues. V lost 5 bases and J 6 bases, leaving 8 bases between the germline ends. Germline V lookup: CDR1 SNHLY, CDR2 FYNNEI. In DNA form, the CDR3 reads TGTGCCAGCAGTCCCCCGGGTCAGCCCCAGCATTTT. Amino acid sequence: CASSPPGQPQHF.

V gene TRBV5-1 combines with J gene TRBJ1-1, with D unresolved. V dropped 1 base and J dropped 4 bases, with 11 bases sitting between them. Germline V gives CDR1 SGHRS, CDR2 YFSETQ. The CDR3 contains 14 residues. CDR3 DNA: TGCGCCAGCAGCTTGCGTCCGGGTGGCACTGAAGCTTTCTTT. This gives the protein CASSLRPGGTEAFF.

The chain employs TRBV7-6 and TRBJ1-3; D perhaps matches TRBD1 (5 bases). Germline assignment: CDR1 SGHVS and CDR2 FNYEAQ. V was cut by 0 bases and J by 3 bases, with 12 bases left in between. CDR3 length: 16 residues. This CDR3 is CASSLAQDRSGNTIYF. CDR3 DNA: TGTGCCAGCAGCTTAGCCCAAGACAGAAGTGGAAACACCATATATTTT.

This sequence joins TRBV14 and TRBJ2-7; no firm D call. This CDR3 region has 16 residues. Trimming stripped 4 bases from V and 0 bases from J, with 16 bases between. CDR1 and CDR2 from the germline V gene are SGHDN and FVKESK. Written as DNA, the CDR3 is TGTGCCAGCAGCCCGCGGTCCGACGGCGGCTCCTACGAGCAGTACTTC. It specifies CASSPRSDGGSYEQYF.

The CDR3 loop reads CASSGGTGTYNEQFF. The CDR3 nucleotides are TGTGCCAGCAGCGGGGGGACAGGGACCTACAATGAGCAGTTCTTC. The chain recombines TRBV5-5 with TRBJ2-1; the match to TRBD1 covers 9 bases. In germline, CDR1 is SGHKS, CDR2 YYEKEE (reference sequence). This CDR3 comprises 15 residues. J gave up 2 bases and V 4 bases, and 4 bases lay outside the gene matches.

The chain joins TRBV5-1 to TRBJ2-3; no reliable D call. Trimming removed 2 bases from V and 0 bases from J, with 10 bases in between. The V gene's germline CDR1 is SGHRS and CDR2 YFSETQ. This CDR3 has 15 residues. In nucleotides, the CDR3 is TGCGCCAGCAGCTTATCGGGCTATAGCACAGATACGCAGTATTTT. Translation: CASSLSGYSTDTQYF.

The sample holds a few counts of this clone. The chain carries TRBV6-5 and TRBJ1-2; D call uncertain. There are 12 residues in the CDR3. Germline CDR1 MNHEY, CDR2 SVGAGI. V was pared by 6 bases and J by 1 base, with 6 bases between. The CDR3 DNA is TGTGCCAGCAGGAATTATAACTATGGCTACACCTTC. Its protein product is CASRNYNYGYTF.

This sequence joins TRBV4-1 and TRBJ1-2; no definite D call. CDR1 and CDR2 (germline): MGHRA, YSYEKL. There are 15 residues in the CDR3. The V end lost 3 bases, the J end lost 0 bases, and 11 bases lay between the germline ends. The CDR3 region has the DNA TGCGCCAGCAGCCACATTGATGGAGCTAACTATGGCTACACCTTC. Its translation: CASSHIDGANYGYTF.

J is TRBJ2-7 and V is TRBV3-1 (or the pseudogene TRBV3-2), with D tentatively TRBD2 (6 bases). Germline V gene data show CDR1 as LGHDT and CDR2 as YNNKEL (reference sequence). Trimming stripped 5 bases from V and 0 bases from J, with 14 bases between. CDR3 size: 15 residues. The DNA of the CDR3 is TGTGCCAGCAGCTCGGGACTGATCAGCTCCTACGAGCAGTACTTC. This translates into CASSSGLISSYEQYF.